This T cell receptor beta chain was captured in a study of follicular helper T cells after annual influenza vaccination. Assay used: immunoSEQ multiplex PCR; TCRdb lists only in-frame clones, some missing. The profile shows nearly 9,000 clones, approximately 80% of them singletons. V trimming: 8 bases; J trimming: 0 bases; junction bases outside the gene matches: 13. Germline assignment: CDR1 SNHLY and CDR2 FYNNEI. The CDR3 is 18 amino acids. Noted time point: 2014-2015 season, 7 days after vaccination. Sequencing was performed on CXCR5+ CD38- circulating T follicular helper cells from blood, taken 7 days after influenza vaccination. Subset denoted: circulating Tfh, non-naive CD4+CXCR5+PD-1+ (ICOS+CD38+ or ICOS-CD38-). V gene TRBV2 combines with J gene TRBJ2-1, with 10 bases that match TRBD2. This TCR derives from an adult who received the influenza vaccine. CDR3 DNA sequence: TGTGCCAGCCGACGACTAGCGGGCACCTTAAGCTCCTACAATGAGCAGTTCTTC. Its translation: CASRRLAGTLSSYNEQFF.